In this sample, the clone carrying this TCR beta chain turned up a few times. Germline V gene sequence: CDR1 SGHAT, CDR2 FQNNGV. There are 13 residues in the CDR3. The V end lost 7 bases, the J end lost 6 bases, and 15 bases lay between the germline ends. The data belong to a study of neurological immune-mediated disorders. Every sequencing run returned over 190 million TCR-beta sequences, which were derived from 15-18 subjects. TCRdb processed the 5' RACE reads anew with MiXCR; each CDR3 protein has one entry. This table has tens of thousands of distinct CDR3 sequences, roughly 5.5% appearing once. The chain couples TRBV11-2 to TRBJ1-2, with a possible D match to TRBD1 (6 bases). The sample was PBMCs. The sequence derives from a man younger than 35 with multiple sclerosis. In DNA, the CDR3 is TGTGCCAGCACCTTCTACGAGGGGGATGGCTACACCTTC. Amino acids: CASTFYEGDGYTF.